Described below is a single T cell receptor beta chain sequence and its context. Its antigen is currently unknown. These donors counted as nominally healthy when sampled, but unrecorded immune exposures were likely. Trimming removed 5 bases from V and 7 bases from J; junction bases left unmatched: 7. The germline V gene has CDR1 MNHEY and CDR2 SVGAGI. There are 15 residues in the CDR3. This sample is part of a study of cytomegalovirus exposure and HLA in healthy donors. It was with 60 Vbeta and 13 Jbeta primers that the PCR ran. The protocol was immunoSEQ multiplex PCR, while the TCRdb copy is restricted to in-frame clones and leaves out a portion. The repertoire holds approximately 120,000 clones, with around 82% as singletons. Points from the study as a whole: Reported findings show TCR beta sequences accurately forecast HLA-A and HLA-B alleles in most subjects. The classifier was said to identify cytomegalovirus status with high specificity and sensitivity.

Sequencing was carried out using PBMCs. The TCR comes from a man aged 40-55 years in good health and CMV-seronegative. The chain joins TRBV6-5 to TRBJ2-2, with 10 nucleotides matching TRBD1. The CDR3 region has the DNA TGTGCCAGCAGTCGACAGGGGGCCGTCCTCGGGGAGCTGTTTTTT. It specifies CASSRQGAVLGELFF.